This is a list of T cell receptor beta chains from one sample in a study of tumor-infiltrating lymphocytes in primary liver carcinoma. A single record per CDR3 protein comes from TCRdb applying MiXCR to the multiplex PCR reads. Of about 22,000 distinct CDR3 sequences listed, 75% to 85% are singletons. The sample was liver tumor tissue from sampling region 2. These receptors came from a young woman with primary liver carcinoma and hepatitis B virus infection. The CDR3 runs from the conserved cysteine through the conserved F or W. A D gene is named only where the DNA matches it firmly. Size is stated for part of the rows, as once, few or many counts, or as a class when the clone is expanded.

abundance	v_gene	j_gene	d_gene	CDR3nt	CDR3aa
-	TRBV12-3/TRBV12-4	TRBJ2-1	TRBD2	TGTGCCAGCAGCCTGTCCGAGACTAGCAGACCTGAGCAGTTCTTC	CASSLSETSRPEQFF
-	TRBV6-1	TRBJ1-2	-	TGTACCAGCAATGAACGGTTCCTGGTCCTTAGATTTAACTATGGCAACACCTTC	CTSNERFLVLRFNYGNTF
few	TRBV11-2	TRBJ1-2	TRBD1	TGTGCCAGCACTCAGGGGGGGGATGGGGGCTACACATTC	CASTQGGDGGYTF
many	TRBV5-1	TRBJ1-2	-	TGCGCCAGCAGCCCGACAGGAACCAGCGGCTACACCTTC	CASSPTGTSGYTF
-	TRBV29-1	TRBJ2-1	-	TGCAGCGTTGACATGGCTAGAGACAATGAGCAGTTCTTC	CSVDMARDNEQFF
once	TRBV24-1	TRBJ2-7	-	TGTGTCACCAGTGACGGCCTTGCGACCCTCTCGGGCGAGCAGTACTTC	CVTSDGLATLSGEQYF
-	TRBV5-1	TRBJ2-1	-	TGCGCCAGCACCCCGTCCCCAGACTATTACAATGAGCAGTTCTTC	CASTPSPDYYNEQFF
-	TRBV6-5	TRBJ1-6	-	TGTGTCGGCAGGGAAAGGAGTGCCCCCCTTTCATCCCTCCACTTT	CVGRERSAPLSSLHF
-	TRBV10-3	TRBJ1-1	-	TGTGCCATCAGCACCGGGACAACGCTTAACATTGAAGTTTTCTTT	CAISTGTTLNIEVFF
-	TRBV10-3	TRBJ2-5	-	TGTGCCAACAGTGAGTCGGCTAGCAGACAAGGGACCCAGTACTTC	CANSESASRQGTQYF
-	TRBV4-3	TRBJ2-7	-	TGTGCCAGCAGTCACACTGTCCTTTCCAACGAGCAGTACTTC	CASSHTVLSNEQYF
-	TRBV13	TRBJ2-1	TRBD2	TGTGCCAGTAGCGCCGGAACTAGCGGGGCATACAATGAGCAGTTCTTC	CASSAGTSGAYNEQFF
once	TRBV11-2	TRBJ2-5	-	TGTGCTAGCAGCCCGTCCACTAAAGAGCTCCAGTACTTC	CASSPSTKELQYF
-	TRBV30	TRBJ2-3	-	TGTGCCTGGAGTGTCAATCGGGGAGGTACGCAGTATTTT	CAWSVNRGGTQYF
-	TRBV6-2/TRBV6-3	TRBJ2-1	-	TGTACCAGCAGTGTGGAGGGCATAACCTTTAGGCTCTTC	CTSSVEGITFRLF
-	TRBV29-1	TRBJ2-1	-	TGTATCGGCGCTGCCGTGAGCGTAGTCGATGAGCAGTTCTTC	CIGAAVSVVDEQFF
-	TRBV2	TRBJ1-1	-	TGTGCCAGCAGGGAGCAGGCGGACACTGAAGCTTTCTTT	CASREQADTEAFF
-	TRBV6-1	TRBJ1-1	-	TGTGCCAGCAGGGGCTGGGGGACGGCGAACACTGAAGCTTTCTTT	CASRGWGTANTEAFF
-	TRBV13	TRBJ2-3	-	TGTGCCAGCAGCTTTTGGACAGATAGGTGGTATTTT	CASSFWTDRWYF
-	TRBV6-5	TRBJ2-7	-	TGTGCCGGCAGTTACAAGGACAGCAGCTCCTACGAGCCGTGCTTC	CAGSYKDSSSYEPCF
-	TRBV29-1	TRBJ2-1	-	TGCAGCGTCGCGACGGGAGTAAGTTCCAGTGAGCAGTTCTTC	CSVATGVSSSEQFF
medium-sized	TRBV4-2	TRBJ1-2	-	TGTGCCAGCAGCCAAGTTTCACTAGGCCAACGAAGCTATGGCTACACCTTC	CASSQVSLGQRSYGYTF
-	TRBV11-2	TRBJ1-2	-	TGTGCCAGCAGCCCAAGAGGCAAGGATTGGAGCTATTGCTACACCTTT	CASSPRGKDWSYCYTF
-	TRBV11-3	TRBJ2-1	TRBD2	TGTGCCAGCAGCTTCCTAGCGGATATATCCTACATTGGGCTGTTCTTC	CASSFLADISYIGLFF
many	TRBV4-1	TRBJ1-1	TRBD1	TGCGCCAGCAGCCAACTCAGGGGGGGTGACACTGAAGCTTCCTTT	CASSQLRGGDTEASF
medium-sized	TRBV12-3/TRBV12-4	TRBJ2-1	TRBD2	TGTGCCAGCACCCTACTAGCGGGAGTTCACAATGAGCAGTTCTTC	CASTLLAGVHNEQFF
-	TRBV6-6	TRBJ2-3	-	TGTGTCAGCAGTTACGAGACCGGACCTCGACGTACAGATATGCAGTATTTT	CVSSYETGPRRTDMQYF
-	TRBV10-3	TRBJ2-1	-	TGTGCCATCAGTCCCATGGCGACCCGATATGAGCAGTTCTTC	CAISPMATRYEQFF
many	TRBV18	TRBJ2-7	-	TGTGCCAGTTCCCGGGACCCCTCCTACGAGCAGTACTTC	CASSRDPSYEQYF
medium-sized	TRBV6-5	TRBJ2-3	-	TGTGCCAGCAATAGCGGGGACAGTGGGGCAGATACGCAGTATTTT	CASNSGDSGADTQYF
-	TRBV11-2	TRBJ1-1	TRBD1	TGTGTAAGCAGCACTCGGGACAGGGGGCGCAAGAGGTGGAGTAACACTGAAGCTTTCTTT	CVSSTRDRGRKRWSNTEAFF
-	TRBV6-1	TRBJ2-2	-	TGTGCCAGCAGTGAAACCCTTCCGGGGGGCGCCGTGATCACCGGGGAGCTGTTTTTT	CASSETLPGGAVITGELFF
-	TRBV5-4	TRBJ2-3	-	TGTGCCAGCAGCGTAGAGGGACACCCTCAATCCACAGATACGCAGTATTTT	CASSVEGHPQSTDTQYF
-	TRBV6-5	TRBJ2-7	-	TGTGCCAGCAGTAACAAGGACCGCAGCTCCTACGTGCAGTACTTC	CASSNKDRSSYVQYF
-	TRBV29-1	TRBJ2-5	-	TGCAGCGTTGGTACTGTAGGTTTCCAAGAGACCCAGAACTTC	CSVGTVGFQETQNF
-	TRBV11-2	TRBJ1-1	TRBD1	TGTGTCAGCAGTGCTCGGGACAGGTGGCGCAAGAGGTGGAGTAACACTGAAGCTTTCTTT	CVSSARDRWRKRWSNTEAFF
-	TRBV11-2	TRBJ2-5	-	TGTGCCAGCAGCTTATCAGGGACCACAAGAGTTGGGGCCCGGCCCCTGTACTTC	CASSLSGTTRVGARPLYF
once	TRBV29-1	TRBJ1-1	-	TGCAGCGTCGAGACAGTGAACACTGATGCTTTCTTT	CSVETVNTDAFF
-	TRBV6-5	TRBJ2-7	-	TGTGCCAGCAGATACGAGGAGGGGTACAAGCAGTACTTT	CASRYEEGYKQYF
-	TRBV11-2	TRBJ2-2	-	TGTGCCAGCAGCCCCGGTCCACAATTGAACATCGGGGAGCTGTTTTTT	CASSPGPQLNIGELFF